This T cell receptor (beta chain) was observed in a study of cytomegalovirus exposure and HLA in healthy donors. This clone has only a few counts. Its target is not known. Regarding the study as a whole: About 87% or about 30% of the time was how often most TCR beta V segments were productive, according to an earlier analysis.

The germline V gene encodes CDR1 MNHEY and CDR2 SVGAGI. Trimming left V 5 bases short and J 5 bases short, with 10 bases between. The length of the CDR3 is 13 residues. The donors were healthy bone marrow donors. The primer mix had 60 Vbeta and 13 Jbeta primers. Clones were read by immunoSEQ multiplex PCR, and TCRdb kept only the in-frame ones, dropping some. The sample shows 90,000 to 120,000 clones, about 59% of them seen only once. The chain employs TRBV6-5 and TRBJ1-5; D is perhaps TRBD1 (6 bases). This TCR was recovered from a man younger than 45 in good health and CMV-seropositive. Sequencing was done on a sample of PBMCs. The CDR3 DNA reads as TGTGCCAGCAGTGGGGACATGTATCAGCCCCAGCATTTT. This gives the protein CASSGDMYQPQHF.